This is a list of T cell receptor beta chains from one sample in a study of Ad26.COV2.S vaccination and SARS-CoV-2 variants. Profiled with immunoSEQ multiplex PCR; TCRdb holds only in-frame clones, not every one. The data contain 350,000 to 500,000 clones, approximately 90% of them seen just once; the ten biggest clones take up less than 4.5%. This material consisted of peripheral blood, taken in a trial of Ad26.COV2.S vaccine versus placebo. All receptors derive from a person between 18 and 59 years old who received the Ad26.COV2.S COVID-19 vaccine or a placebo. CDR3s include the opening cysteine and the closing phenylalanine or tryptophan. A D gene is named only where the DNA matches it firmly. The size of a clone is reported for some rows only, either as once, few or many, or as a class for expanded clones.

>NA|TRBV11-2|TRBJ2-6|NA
TGTGCCAGCAGCTTAGGGAGGGGGCCCCGGGGGTCTGGGGCCAACGTCCTGACTTTC
CASSLGRGPRGSGANVLTF
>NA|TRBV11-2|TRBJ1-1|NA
TGTGCCAGCAGCTTCCCCGGTGAAGCTTTCTTT
CASSFPGEAFF
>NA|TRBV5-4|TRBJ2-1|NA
TGTGCCAGCAGCTTGGCCGGGGTAGCCGAGCAGTTCTTC
CASSLAGVAEQFF
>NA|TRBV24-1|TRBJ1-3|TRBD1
TGTGCCACCAGTGGGACAGGTTCTGGAAACACCATATATTTT
CATSGTGSGNTIYF
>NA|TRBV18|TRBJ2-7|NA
TGTGCCAGCTCACCAGACCGGGGTCGTTCCTACGAGCAGTACTTC
CASSPDRGRSYEQYF
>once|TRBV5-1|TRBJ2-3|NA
TGCGCCAGCAGCTCCTACGATCCTAGCACAGATACGCAGTATTTT
CASSSYDPSTDTQYF
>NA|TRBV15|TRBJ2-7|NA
TGTGCCACCAGCCCGGGACAATCCTACGAGCAGTACTTC
CATSPGQSYEQYF
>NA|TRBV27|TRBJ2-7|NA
TGTGCCAGCAGTAGGTCAGGGAGCCACGAGCAGTACTTC
CASSRSGSHEQYF
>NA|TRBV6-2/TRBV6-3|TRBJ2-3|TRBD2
TGTGCCAGCAGTTGGCGGGGGGAAGATACGCAGTATTTT
CASSWRGEDTQYF
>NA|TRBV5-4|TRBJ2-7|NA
TGTGCCAGCAGCTCGGCAAACATGGGAGACTACGAGCAGTACTTC
CASSSANMGDYEQYF
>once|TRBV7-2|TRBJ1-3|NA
TGTGCCAGCAGCTTAAGACGCGGGGGAAACACCATATATTTT
CASSLRRGGNTIYF
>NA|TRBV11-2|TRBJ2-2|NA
TGTGCCAGCAGCTTTGAGGCAGGGTCCTTCGCCGGGGAGCTGTTTTTT
CASSFEAGSFAGELFF
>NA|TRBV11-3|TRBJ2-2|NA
TGTGCCAGCAGCCGGGGGCCCCCGGTCACCGGGGAGCTGTTTTTT
CASSRGPPVTGELFF
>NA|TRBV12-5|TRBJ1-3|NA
TGTGCTAGTGGTTTGGGGACACCCGGAAACACCATATATTTT
CASGLGTPGNTIYF
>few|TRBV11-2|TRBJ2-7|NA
TGTGCCAGCAGCCTGACCGGCTACGAGCAGTACTTC
CASSLTGYEQYF
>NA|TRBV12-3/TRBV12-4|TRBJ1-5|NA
TGTGCCAGCAGTTCAGGAGGCAATCAGCCCCAGCATTTT
CASSSGGNQPQHF
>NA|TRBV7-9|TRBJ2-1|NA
TGTGCCAGCAGGGGGATGGGGTTCTCCTACAATGAGCAGTTCTTC
CASRGMGFSYNEQFF
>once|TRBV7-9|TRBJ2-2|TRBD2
TGTGCCAGCAGCTCGGCGGGACTAGCGGGGTTCACCGGGGAGCTGTTTTTT
CASSSAGLAGFTGELFF
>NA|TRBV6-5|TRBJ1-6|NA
TGTGCCAGCAGCCAATACAGGGACTCACCCCTCCACTTT
CASSQYRDSPLHF
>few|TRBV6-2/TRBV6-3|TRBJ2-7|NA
TGTGCCAGCAGTTACTCGCGAAGGGAGCTCTCCTACGAGCAGTACTTC
CASSYSRRELSYEQYF
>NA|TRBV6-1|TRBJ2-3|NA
TGTGCCAGCAGTGAAGACAGGGGCACAGATACGCAGTATTTT
CASSEDRGTDTQYF
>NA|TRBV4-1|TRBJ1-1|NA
TGCGCCAGCAGCCCCCCTCGGGGATCCACTGAAGCTTTCTTT
CASSPPRGSTEAFF
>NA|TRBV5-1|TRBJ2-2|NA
TGCGCCAGCGGGACCGGGACGGAGAACACCGGGGAGCTGTTTTTT
CASGTGTENTGELFF
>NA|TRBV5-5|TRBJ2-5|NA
TGTGCCAGCAGCTTTGAACAGGGCGTAGAGACCCAGTACTTC
CASSFEQGVETQYF
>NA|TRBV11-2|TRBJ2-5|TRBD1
TGTGCCAGCAGCTCAAAGACACAGGGGCTTCAAGAGACCCAGTACTTC
CASSSKTQGLQETQYF
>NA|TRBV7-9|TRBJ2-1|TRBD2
TGTGCCAGCAGCTTAGCGAGGACTAGCGGGGGATACAATGAGCAGTTCTTC
CASSLARTSGGYNEQFF
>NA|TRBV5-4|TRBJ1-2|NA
TGTGCCAGCAGCTTGGAAGTCAGCTATGGCTACACCTTC
CASSLEVSYGYTF
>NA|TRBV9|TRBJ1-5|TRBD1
TGTGCCAGCAGCGCCGGGACAGGGGAGGGCAATCAGCCCCAGCATTTT
CASSAGTGEGNQPQHF
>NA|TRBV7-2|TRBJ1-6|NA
TGTGCCAGCAGCCCTGGGATAGACGTTAATTCACCCCTCCACTTT
CASSPGIDVNSPLHF
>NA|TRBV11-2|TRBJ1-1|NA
TGTGCCAGCAGCCCCCCAGGGGCAGGGACCCTCACTGAAGCTTTCTTT
CASSPPGAGTLTEAFF
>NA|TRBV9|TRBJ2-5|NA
TGTGCCAGCAGCGTAGGGGGGGTCTCCGAGACCCAGTACTTC
CASSVGGVSETQYF
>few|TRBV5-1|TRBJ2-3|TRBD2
TGCGCCAGCAGCCTGGGACTAGAACGCACAGATACGCAGTATTTT
CASSLGLERTDTQYF
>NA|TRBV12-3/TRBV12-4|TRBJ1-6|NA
TGTGCCAGCAGTCCCGTACCGGCACCCCTCCACTTT
CASSPVPAPLHF
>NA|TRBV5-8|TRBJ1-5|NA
TGTGCCAGCAGCTCAACACCGAATTTGGGCCCCGATCAGCCCCAGCATTTT
CASSSTPNLGPDQPQHF
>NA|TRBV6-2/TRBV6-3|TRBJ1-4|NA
TGTGCCAGCAGTGTGAGGTTTCCCGAAAAACTGTTTTTT
CASSVRFPEKLFF
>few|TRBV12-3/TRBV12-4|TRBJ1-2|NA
TGTGCCGACAACTCCGCGGGGGCGGATGGCTACACCTTC
CADNSAGADGYTF
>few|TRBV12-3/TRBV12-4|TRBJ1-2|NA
TGTGCCAGCACCCTTGGACCGAGCTATGGCTACACCTTC
CASTLGPSYGYTF